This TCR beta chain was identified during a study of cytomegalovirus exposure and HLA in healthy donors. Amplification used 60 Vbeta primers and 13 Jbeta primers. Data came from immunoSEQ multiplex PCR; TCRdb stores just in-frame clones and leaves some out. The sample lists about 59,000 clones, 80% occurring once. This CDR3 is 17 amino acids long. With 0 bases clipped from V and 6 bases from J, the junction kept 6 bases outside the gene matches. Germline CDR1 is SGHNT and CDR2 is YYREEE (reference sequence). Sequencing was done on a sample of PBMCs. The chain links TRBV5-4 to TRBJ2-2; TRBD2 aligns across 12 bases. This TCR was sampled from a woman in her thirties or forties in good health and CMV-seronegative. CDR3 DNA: TGTGCCAGCAGCTTGGACCTAGCGGGAGGGCCCTCCGGGGAGCTGTTTTTT. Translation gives CASSLDLAGGPSGELFF.